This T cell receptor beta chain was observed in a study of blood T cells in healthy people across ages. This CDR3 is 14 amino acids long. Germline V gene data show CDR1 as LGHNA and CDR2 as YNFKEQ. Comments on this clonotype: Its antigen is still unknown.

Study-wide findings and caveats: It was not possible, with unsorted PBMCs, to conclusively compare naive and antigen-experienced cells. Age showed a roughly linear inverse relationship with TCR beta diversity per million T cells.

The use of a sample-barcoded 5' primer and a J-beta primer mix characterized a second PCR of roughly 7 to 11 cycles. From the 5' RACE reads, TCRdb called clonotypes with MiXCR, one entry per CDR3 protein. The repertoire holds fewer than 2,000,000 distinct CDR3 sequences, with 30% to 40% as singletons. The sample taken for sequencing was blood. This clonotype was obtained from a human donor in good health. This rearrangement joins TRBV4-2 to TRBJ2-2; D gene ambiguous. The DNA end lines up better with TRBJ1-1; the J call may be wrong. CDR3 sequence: CASSQRYKVWGAFF. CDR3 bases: TGTGCCAGCAGCCAAAGATACAAGGTGTGGGGAGCTTTCTTT.